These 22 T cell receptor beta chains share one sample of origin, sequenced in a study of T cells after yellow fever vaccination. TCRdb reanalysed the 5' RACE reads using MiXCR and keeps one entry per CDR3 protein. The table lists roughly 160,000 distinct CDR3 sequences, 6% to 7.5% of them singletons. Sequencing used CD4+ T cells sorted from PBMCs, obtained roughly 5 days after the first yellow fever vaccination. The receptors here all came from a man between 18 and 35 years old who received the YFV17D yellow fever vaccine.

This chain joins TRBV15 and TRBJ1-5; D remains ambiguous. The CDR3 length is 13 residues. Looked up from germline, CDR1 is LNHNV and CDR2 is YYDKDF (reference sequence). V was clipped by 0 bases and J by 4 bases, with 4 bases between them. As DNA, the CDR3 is TGTGCCACCAGCAGAGATCTGAATCAGCCCCAGCATTTT. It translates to CATSRDLNQPQHF.

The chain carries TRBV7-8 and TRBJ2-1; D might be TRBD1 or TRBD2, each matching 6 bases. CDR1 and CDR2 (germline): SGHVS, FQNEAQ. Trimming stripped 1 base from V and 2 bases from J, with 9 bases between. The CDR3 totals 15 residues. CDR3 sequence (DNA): TGTGCCAGCAGCTTAGATCGGGGGCCCTACAATGAGCAGTTCTTC. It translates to CASSLDRGPYNEQFF.

The CDR3 region has the DNA TGTGCCAGCAGTTTGACCGACAGGTACTATGGCTACACCTTC. This sequence encodes CASSLTDRYYGYTF. The chain couples TRBV12-3 or TRBV12-4 to TRBJ1-2; tentatively, D is TRBD1 (6 bases). The germline V and J ends were trimmed by 3 bases and 3 bases, with 11 bases remaining between them. CDR3 size: 14 residues.

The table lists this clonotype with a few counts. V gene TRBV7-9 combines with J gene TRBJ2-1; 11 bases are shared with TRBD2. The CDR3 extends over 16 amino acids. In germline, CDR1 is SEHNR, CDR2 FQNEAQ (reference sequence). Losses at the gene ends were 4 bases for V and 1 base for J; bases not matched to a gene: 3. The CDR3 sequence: CASSSLAGESYNEQFF. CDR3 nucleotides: TGTGCCAGCAGCTCACTAGCGGGGGAGTCCTACAATGAGCAGTTCTTC. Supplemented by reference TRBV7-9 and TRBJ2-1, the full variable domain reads DTGVSQNPRHKITKRGQNVTFRCDPISEHNRLYWYRQTLGQGPEFLTYFQNEAQLEKSRLLSDRFSAERPKGSFSTLEIQRTEQGDSAMYLCASSSLAGESYNEQFFGPGTRLTVL.

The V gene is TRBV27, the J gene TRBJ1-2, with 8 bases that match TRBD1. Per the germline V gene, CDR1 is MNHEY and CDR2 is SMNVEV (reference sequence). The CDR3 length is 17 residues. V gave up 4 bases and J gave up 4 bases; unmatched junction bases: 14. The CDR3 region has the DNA TGTGCCAGCAGTTCAGCCGGGACAGGTCTGCGGGTCTATGGCTACACCTTC. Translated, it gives CASSSAGTGLRVYGYTF.

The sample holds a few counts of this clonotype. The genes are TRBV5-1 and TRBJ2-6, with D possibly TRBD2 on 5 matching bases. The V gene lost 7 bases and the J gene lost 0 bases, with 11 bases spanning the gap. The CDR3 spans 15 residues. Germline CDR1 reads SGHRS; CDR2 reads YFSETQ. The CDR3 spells CASYAEGSGANVLTF. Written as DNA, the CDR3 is TGCGCCAGCTACGCTGAGGGCTCTGGGGCCAACGTCCTGACTTTC. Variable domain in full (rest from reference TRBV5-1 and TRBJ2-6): KAGVTQTPRYLIKTRGQQVTLSCSPISGHRSVSWYQQTPGQGLQFLFEYFSETQRNKGNFPGRFSGRQFSNSRSEMNVSTLELGDSALYLCASYAEGSGANVLTFGAGSRLTVL.

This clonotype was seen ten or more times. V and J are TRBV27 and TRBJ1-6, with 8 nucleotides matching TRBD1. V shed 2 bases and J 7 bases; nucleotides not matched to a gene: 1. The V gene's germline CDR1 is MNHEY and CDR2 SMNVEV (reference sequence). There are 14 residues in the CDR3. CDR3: CASSLGTGNSPLHF. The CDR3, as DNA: TGTGCCAGCAGTTTAGGGACAGGAAATTCACCCCTCCACTTT.

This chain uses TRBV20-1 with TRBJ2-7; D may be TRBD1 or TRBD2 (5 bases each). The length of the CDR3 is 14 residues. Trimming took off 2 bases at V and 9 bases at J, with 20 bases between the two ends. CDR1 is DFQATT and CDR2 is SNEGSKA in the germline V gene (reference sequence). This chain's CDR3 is CSARTGAGGTGQYV. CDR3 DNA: TGCAGTGCTAGAACCGGGGCCGGTGGGACCGGGCAGTACGTC.

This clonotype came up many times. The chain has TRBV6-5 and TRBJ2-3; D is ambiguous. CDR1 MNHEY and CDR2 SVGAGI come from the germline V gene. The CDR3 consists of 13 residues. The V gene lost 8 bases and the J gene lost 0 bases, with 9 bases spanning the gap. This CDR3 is CASQPASTDTQYF. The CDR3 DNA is TGTGCCAGCCAGCCAGCTAGCACAGATACGCAGTATTTT.

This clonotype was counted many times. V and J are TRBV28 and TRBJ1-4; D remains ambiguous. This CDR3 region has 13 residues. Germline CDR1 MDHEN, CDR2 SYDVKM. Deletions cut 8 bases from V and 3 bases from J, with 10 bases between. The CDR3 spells CASLGAPNEKLFF. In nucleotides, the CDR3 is TGTGCCAGCTTGGGTGCTCCTAATGAAAAACTGTTTTTT. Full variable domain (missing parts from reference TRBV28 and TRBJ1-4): DVKVTQSSRYLVKRTGEKVFLECVQDMDHENMFWYRQDPGLGLRLIYFSYDVKMKEKGDIPEGYSVSREKKERFSLILESASTNQTSMYLCASLGAPNEKLFFGSGTQLSVL.

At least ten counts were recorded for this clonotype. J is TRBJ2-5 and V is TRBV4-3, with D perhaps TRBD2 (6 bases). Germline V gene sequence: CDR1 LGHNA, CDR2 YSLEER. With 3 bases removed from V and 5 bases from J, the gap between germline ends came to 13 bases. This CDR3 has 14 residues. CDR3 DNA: TGCGCCAGCAGCCAGATCACAGGAGGGGAGACCCAGTACTTC. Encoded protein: CASSQITGGETQYF.

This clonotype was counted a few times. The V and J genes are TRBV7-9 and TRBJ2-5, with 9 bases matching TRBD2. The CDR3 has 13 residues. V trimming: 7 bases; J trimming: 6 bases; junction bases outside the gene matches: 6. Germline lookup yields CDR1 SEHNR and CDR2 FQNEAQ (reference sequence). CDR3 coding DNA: TGTGCCAGCACCCTAGCGGGGATTCAGACCCAGTACTTC. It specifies CASTLAGIQTQYF.

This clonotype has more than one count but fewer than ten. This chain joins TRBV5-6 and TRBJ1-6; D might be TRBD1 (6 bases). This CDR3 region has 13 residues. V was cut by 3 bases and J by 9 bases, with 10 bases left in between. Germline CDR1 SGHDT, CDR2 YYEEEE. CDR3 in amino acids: CASSSPGVSPLHF. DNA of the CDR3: TGTGCCAGCAGCTCCCCAGGGGTTTCACCCCTCCACTTT.

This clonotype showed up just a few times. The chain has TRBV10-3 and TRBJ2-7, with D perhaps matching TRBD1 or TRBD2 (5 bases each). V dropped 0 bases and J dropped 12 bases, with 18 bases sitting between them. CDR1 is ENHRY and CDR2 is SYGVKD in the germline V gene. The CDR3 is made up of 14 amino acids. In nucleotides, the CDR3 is TGTGCCATCAGTGAGTCGACATTATGGGGACGCAGGTACTTC. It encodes CAISESTLWGRRYF.

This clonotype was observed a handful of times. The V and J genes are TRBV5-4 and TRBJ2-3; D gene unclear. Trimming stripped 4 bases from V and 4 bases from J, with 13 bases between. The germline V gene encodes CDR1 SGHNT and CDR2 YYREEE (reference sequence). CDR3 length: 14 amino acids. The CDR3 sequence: CASSTAMGADTQYF. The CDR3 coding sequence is TGTGCCAGCAGCACCGCCATGGGCGCAGATACGCAGTATTTT.

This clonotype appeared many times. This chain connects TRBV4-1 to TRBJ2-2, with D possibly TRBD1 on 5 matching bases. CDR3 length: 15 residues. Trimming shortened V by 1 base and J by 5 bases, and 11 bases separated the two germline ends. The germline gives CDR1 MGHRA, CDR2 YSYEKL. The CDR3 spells CASSQGAGRTGELFF. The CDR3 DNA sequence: TGCGCCAGCAGCCAAGGGGCAGGGCGGACCGGGGAGCTGTTTTTT.

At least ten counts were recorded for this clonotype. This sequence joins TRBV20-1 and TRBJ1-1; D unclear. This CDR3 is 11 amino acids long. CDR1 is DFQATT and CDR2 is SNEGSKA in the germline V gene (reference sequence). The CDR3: CSPVGETEAFF. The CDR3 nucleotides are TGCAGCCCCGTAGGAGAAACTGAAGCTTTCTTT.

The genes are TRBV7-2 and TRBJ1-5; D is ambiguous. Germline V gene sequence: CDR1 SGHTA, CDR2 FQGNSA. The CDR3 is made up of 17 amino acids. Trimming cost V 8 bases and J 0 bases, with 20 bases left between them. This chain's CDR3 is CASPTKGGSYSNQPQHF. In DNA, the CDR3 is TGTGCCAGCCCCACAAAGGGCGGGTCCTATAGCAATCAGCCCCAGCATTTT.

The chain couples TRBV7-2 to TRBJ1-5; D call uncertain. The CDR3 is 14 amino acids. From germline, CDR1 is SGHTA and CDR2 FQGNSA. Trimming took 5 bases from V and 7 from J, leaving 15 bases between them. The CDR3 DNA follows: TGTGCCAGCAGCCCCGATTGGTTGGGGCAGCCCCAGCATTTT. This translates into CASSPDWLGQPQHF.

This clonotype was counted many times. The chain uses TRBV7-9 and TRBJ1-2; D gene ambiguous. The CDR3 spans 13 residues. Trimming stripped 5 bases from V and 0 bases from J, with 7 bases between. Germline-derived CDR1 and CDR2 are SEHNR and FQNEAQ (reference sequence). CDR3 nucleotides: TGTGCCAGCAGCCGATCAGCTAACTATGGCTACACCTTC. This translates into CASSRSANYGYTF.

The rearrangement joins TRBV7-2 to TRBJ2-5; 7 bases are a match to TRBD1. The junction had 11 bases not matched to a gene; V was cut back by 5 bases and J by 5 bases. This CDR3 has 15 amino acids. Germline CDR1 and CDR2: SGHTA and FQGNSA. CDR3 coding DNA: TGTGCCAGCAGCCCTTATTGGACAGGTGGGGAGACCCAGTACTTC. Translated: CASSPYWTGGETQYF.

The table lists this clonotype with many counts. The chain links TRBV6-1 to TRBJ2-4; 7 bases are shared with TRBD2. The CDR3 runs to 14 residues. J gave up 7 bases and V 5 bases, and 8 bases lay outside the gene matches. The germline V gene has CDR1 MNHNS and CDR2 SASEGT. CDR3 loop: CASSPGRPANIQYF. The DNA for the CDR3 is TGTGCCAGCAGTCCCGGGAGGCCCGCGAACATTCAGTACTTC.